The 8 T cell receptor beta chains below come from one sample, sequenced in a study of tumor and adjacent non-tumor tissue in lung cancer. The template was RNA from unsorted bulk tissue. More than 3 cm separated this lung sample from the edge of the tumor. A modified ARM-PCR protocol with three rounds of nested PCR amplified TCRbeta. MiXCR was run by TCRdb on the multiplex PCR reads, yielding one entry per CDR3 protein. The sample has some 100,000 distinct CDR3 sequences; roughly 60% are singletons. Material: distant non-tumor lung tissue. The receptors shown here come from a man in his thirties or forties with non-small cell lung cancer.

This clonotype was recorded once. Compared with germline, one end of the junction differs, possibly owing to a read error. CDR3 protein: CANSSLGGPNNEQFF. The CDR3 DNA sequence: TGTGCCAACAGCTCCCTCGGGGGGCCGAACAATGAGCAGTTCTTC. The V gene is TRBV11-2, the J gene TRBJ2-1; D possibly corresponds to TRBD2 (7 bases). The length of the CDR3 is 15 residues. The germline gives CDR1 SGHAT, CDR2 FQNNGV.

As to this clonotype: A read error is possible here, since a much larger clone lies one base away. CDR3 in DNA: TGCACTGCTAGTGCGAGGGACACTGAAGCTTTCTTT. Amino acids: CTASARDTEAFF. The chain uses TRBV20-1 and TRBJ1-1; D is ambiguous. The CDR3 runs to 12 residues. The germline V gene encodes CDR1 DFQATT and CDR2 SNEGSKA (reference sequence).

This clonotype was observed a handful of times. The CDR3 spells CASTPDRAGDEQYF. Here the CDR3 DNA reads TGTGCCAGCACCCCGGACAGGGCCGGGGACGAGCAGTACTTC. This chain links TRBV28 with TRBJ2-7; 8 positions agree with TRBD1. J gave up 5 bases and V 7 bases, and 10 bases lay outside the gene matches. The CDR3 runs 14 residues. Looked up from germline, CDR1 is MDHEN and CDR2 is SYDVKM.

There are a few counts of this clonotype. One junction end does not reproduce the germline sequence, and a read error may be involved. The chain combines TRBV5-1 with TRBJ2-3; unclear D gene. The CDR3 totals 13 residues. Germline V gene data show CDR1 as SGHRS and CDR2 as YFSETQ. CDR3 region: CDSSLERRDTQYF. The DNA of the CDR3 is TGCGACAGCAGCTTGGAGCGCCGGGATACGCAGTATTTT.

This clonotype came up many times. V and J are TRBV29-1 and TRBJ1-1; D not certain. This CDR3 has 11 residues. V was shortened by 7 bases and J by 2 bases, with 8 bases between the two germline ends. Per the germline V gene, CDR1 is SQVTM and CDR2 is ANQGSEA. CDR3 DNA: TGCAGCGAGGGCCACAACACTGAAGCTTTCTTT. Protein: CSEGHNTEAFF.

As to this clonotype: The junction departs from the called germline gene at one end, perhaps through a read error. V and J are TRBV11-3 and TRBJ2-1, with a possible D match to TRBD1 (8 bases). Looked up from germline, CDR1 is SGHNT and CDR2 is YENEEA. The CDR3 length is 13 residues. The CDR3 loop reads CASSFTGGGKQFF. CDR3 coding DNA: TGTGCTAGCAGCTTCACAGGGGGGGGTAAGCAGTTCTTC.

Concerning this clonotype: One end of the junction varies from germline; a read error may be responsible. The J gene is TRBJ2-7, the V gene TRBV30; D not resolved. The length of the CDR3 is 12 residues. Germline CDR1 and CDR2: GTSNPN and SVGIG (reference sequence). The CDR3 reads CSWTRSGYEQYF. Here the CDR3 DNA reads TGTTCCTGGACCCGATCGGGCTACGAGCAGTACTTC.

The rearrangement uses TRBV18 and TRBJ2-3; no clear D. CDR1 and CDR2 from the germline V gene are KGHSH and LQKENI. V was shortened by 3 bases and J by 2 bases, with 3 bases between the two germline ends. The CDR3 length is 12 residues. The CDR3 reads CASSPFTDTQYF. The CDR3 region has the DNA TGTGCCAGCTCACCTTTCACAGATACGCAGTATTTT.